The 7 T cell receptor beta chains listed next were all sequenced from one sample in a study of T cell responses to AZD1222 COVID-19 vaccine. The protocol was immunoSEQ multiplex PCR, while the TCRdb copy is restricted to in-frame clones and leaves out a portion. The data contain some 150,000 clones, almost 95% of them singletons. Material: peripheral blood, obtained 28 days after the second AZD1222 dose. Receptor source: an adult who received the AZD1222 COVID-19 vaccine.

The chain is built from TRBV27 and TRBJ1-2; D unresolved. Germline CDR1 MNHEY, CDR2 SMNVEV (reference sequence). V lost 3 bases to trimming and J lost 4 bases, with 21 bases between them. The CDR3 runs to 17 residues. In nucleotides, the CDR3 is TGTGCCAGCAGTTTTAGGGCAGGAATTAATCTTGGCTATGGCTACACCTTC. Amino acids: CASSFRAGINLGYGYTF.

The chain carries TRBV6-4 and TRBJ1-1, with a possible D match to TRBD1 (6 bases). Germline CDR1 MRHNA, CDR2 SNTAGT. The CDR3 is 14 residues long. Trimming cost V 0 bases and J 7 bases, with 12 bases left between them. The DNA of the CDR3 is TGTGCCAGCAGTGACTCGAACAGGGAGGGTGAAGCTTTCTTT. Protein: CASSDSNREGEAFF.

This chain connects TRBV30 to TRBJ1-2; tentatively, D is TRBD1 (5 bases). The V and J ends lost 0 bases and 5 bases respectively, with 16 bases between them. The V gene's germline CDR1 is GTSNPN and CDR2 SVGIG (reference sequence). The CDR3 length is 15 residues. CDR3 sequence reads: CAWSVRAGTAYGYTF. CDR3 bases: TGTGCCTGGAGTGTACGAGCGGGGACTGCTTATGGCTACACCTTC.

This clone occurred once. This chain joins TRBV24-1 and TRBJ2-2; no reliable D call. In germline, CDR1 is KGHDR, CDR2 SFDVKD. Trimming stripped 8 bases from V and 2 bases from J, with 8 bases between. This CDR3 comprises 13 residues. The CDR3 loop reads CATTSANTGELFF. CDR3 nucleotide sequence: TGTGCCACCACTTCCGCAAACACCGGGGAGCTGTTTTTT.

CDR3 loop: CASSSAGTSHYEQYF. In DNA form, the CDR3 reads TGTGCCAGCAGCTCTGCCGGGACTAGCCACTACGAGCAGTACTTC. V and J are TRBV5-4 and TRBJ2-7; TRBD2 matches at 9 bases. The CDR3 length is 15 residues. The V gene's germline CDR1 is SGHNT and CDR2 YYREEE (reference sequence). J lost 3 bases, V lost 3 bases, and 7 bases had no gene match.

The chain links TRBV5-1 to TRBJ1-2, with 8 bases that match TRBD1. The CDR3 consists of 17 residues. Germline lookup yields CDR1 SGHRS and CDR2 YFSETQ. The V and J ends lost 0 bases and 4 bases, in that order; junction bases with no gene match: 11. The CDR3 reads CASSLGPPGTGFYGYTF. Written as DNA, the CDR3 is TGCGCCAGCAGCTTGGGTCCTCCCGGGACAGGCTTCTATGGCTACACCTTC.

The chain links TRBV28 to TRBJ2-7, with TRBD2 matching over 13 bases. CDR3 length: 17 residues. Germline V gene sequence: CDR1 MDHEN, CDR2 SYDVKM. Trimming removed 6 bases from V and 0 bases from J; junction bases left unmatched: 8. The CDR3 protein is CASSPGGLAGISYEQYF. CDR3 DNA sequence: TGTGCCAGCAGCCCAGGGGGACTAGCGGGGATCTCCTACGAGCAGTACTTC.